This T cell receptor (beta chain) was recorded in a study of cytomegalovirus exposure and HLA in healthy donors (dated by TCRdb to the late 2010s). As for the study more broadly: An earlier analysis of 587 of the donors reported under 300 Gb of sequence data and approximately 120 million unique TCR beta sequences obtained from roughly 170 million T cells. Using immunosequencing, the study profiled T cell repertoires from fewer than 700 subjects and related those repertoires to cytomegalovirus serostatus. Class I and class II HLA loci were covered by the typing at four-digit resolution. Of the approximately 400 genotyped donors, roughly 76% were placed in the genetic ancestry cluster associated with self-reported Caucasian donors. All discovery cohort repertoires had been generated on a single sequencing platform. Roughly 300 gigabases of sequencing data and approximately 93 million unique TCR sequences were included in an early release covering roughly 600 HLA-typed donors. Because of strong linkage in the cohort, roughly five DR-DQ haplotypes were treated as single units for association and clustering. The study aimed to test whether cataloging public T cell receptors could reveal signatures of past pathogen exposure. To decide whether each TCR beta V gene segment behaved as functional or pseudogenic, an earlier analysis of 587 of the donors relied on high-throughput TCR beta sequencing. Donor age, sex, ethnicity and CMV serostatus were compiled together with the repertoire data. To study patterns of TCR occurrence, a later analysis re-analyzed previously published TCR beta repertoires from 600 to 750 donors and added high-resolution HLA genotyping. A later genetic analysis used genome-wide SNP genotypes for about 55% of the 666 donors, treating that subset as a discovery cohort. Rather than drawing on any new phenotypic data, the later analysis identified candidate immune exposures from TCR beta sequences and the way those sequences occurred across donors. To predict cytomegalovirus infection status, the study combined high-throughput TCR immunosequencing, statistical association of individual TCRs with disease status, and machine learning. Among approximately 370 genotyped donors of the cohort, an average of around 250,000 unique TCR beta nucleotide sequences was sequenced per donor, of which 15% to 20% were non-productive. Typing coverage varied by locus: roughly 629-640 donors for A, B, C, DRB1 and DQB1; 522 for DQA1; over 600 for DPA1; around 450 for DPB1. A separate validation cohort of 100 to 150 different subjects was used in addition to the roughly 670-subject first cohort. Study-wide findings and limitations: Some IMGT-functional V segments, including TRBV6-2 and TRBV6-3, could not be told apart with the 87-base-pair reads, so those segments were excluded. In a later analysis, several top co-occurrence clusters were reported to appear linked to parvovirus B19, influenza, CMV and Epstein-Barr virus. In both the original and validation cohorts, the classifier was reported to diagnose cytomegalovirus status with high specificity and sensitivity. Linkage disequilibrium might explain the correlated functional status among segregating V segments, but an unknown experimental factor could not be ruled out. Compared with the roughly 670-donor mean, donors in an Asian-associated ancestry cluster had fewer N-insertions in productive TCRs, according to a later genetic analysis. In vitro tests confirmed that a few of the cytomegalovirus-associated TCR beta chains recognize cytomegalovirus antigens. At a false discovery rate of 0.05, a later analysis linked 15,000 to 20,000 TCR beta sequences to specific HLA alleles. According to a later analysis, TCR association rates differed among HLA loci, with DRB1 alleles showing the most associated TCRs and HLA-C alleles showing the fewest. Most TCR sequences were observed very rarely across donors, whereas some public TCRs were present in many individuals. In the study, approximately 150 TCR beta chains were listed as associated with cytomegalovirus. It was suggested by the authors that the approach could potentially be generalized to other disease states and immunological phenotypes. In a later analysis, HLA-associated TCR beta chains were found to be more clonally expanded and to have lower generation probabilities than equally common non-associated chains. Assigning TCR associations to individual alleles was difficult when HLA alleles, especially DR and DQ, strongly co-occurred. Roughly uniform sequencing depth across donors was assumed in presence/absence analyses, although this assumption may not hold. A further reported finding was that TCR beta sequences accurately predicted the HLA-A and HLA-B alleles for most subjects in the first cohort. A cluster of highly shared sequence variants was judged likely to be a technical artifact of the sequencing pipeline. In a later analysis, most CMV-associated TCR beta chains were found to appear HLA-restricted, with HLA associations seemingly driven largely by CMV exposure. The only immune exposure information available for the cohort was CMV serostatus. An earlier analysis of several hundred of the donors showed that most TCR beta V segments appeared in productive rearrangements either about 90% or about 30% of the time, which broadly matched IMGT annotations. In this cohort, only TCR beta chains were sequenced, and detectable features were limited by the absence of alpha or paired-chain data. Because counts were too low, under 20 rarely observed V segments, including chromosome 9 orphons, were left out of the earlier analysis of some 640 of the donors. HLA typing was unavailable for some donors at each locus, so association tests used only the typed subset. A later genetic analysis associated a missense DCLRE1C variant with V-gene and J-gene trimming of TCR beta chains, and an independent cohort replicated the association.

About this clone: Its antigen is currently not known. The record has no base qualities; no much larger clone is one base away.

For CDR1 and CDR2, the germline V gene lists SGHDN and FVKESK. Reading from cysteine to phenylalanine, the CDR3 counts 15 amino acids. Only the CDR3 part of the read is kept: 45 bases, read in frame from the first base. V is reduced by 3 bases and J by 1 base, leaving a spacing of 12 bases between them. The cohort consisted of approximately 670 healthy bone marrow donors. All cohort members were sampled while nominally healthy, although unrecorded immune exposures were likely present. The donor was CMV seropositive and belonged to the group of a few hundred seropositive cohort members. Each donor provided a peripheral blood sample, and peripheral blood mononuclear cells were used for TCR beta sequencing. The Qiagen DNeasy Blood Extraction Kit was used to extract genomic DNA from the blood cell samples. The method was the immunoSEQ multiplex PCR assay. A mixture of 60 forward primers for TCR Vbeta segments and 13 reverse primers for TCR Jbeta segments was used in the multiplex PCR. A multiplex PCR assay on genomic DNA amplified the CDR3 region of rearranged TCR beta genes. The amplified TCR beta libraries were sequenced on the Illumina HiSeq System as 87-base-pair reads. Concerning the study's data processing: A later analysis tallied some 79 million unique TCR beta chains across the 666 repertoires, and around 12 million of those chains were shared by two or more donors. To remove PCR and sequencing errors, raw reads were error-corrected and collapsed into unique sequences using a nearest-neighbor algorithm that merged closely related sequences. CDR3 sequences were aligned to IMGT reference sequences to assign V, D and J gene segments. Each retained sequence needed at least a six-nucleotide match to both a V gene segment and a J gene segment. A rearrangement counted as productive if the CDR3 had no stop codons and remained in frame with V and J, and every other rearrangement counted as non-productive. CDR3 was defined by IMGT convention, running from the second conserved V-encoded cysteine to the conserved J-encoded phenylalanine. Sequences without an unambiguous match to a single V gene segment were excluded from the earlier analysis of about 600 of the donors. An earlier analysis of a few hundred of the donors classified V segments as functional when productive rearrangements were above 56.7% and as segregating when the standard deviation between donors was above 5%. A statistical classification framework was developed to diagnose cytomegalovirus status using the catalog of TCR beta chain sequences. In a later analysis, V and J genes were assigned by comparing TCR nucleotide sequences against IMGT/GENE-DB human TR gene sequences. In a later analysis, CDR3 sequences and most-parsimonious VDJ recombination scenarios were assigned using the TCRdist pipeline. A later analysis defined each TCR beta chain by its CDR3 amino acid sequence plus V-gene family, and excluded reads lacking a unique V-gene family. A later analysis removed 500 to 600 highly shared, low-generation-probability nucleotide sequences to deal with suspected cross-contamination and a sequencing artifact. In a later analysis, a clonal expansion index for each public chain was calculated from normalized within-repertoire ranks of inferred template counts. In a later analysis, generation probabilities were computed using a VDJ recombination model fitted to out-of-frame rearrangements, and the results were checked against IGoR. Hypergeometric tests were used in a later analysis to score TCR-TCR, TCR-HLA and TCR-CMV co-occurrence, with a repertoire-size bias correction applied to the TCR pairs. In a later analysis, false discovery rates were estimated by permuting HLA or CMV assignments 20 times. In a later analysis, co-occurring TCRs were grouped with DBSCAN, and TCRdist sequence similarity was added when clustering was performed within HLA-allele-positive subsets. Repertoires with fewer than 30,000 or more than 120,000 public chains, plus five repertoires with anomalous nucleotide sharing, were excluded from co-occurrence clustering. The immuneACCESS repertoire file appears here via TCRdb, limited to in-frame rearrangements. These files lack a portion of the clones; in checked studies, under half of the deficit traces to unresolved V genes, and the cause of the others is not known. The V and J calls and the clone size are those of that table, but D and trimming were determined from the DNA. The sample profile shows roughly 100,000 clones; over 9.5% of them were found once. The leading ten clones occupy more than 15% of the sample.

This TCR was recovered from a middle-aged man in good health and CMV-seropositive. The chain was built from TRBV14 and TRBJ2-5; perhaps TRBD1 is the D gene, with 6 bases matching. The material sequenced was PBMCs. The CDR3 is CASSHGRGLQETQYF. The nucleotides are TGTGCCAGCAGCCACGGCAGGGGCCTCCAAGAGACCCAGTACTTC.